This T cell receptor (beta chain) was found in a study of shared clonotypes between healthy human individuals. Profiling relied on immunoSEQ multiplex PCR, and the TCRdb table lists in-frame clones only, not all of them. The top ten hold approximately 1.2% of the sample, which has some 2 million clones, over 85% seen once. In the naive CD8 group, cells lacked CD45RO and were positively selected for CCR7, so terminally differentiated effector memory CD45RA+ cells were left out. Germline CDR1 and CDR2: SEHNR and FQNEAQ (reference sequence). This CDR3 has 15 amino acids. Trimming took off 5 bases at V and 0 bases at J, with 13 bases between the two ends.

The TCR originated in a man aged 18 to 30 in good health. The genes are TRBV7-9 and TRBJ1-1; D is possibly TRBD1 (6 bases). The sample comprised naive CD8+ T cells sorted from blood. CDR3 residues: CASSGPGHLNTEAFF. The CDR3 DNA is TGTGCCAGCAGCGGACCGGGACACTTGAACACTGAAGCTTTCTTT.